Shown below are 32 T cell receptor beta chains from a single sample sequenced in a study of immune heterogeneity within non-small cell lung tumors. CDR3 of TCR beta was amplified by multiplex PCR that used 32 V and 13 J primers. TCRdb reprocessed the multiplex PCR reads via MiXCR and lists one record per CDR3 protein. The sample gives around 11,000 distinct CDR3 sequences, 15% to 25% of which show up once; under 4.5% is in the top ten. The authors used approximately 600 ng of bulk tumor genomic DNA per sample as template. Several biopsies per primary tumor, spaced far apart, were taken during surgery. The study enrolled patients with untreated, newly diagnosed non-small cell lung cancer who underwent curative surgery. The specimen was lung tumor tissue. The receptors shown here come from a man in his fifties or sixties with non-small cell lung cancer.

Ten or more counts support this clonotype. V usage is TRBV20-1 and J usage is TRBJ2-1; 10 bases line up with TRBD2. With V trimmed by 7 bases and J by 9 bases, 12 bases remained unmatched. There are 14 residues in the CDR3. Germline CDR1 is DFQATT and CDR2 is SNEGSKA (reference sequence). The CDR3 DNA follows: TGCAGTGTTGCCACTAGCGGGAAGGGGGGTGAGCAGTTCTTC. Translated: CSVATSGKGGEQFF.

On this clonotype itself: The CDR3 end shows no conserved phenylalanine or tryptophan, and so a read error is likely. V is TRBV11-2 and J is TRBJ2-5; TRBD1 is a possible D gene (7 bases). The V and J ends lost 5 bases and 4 bases respectively, with 17 bases between them. This CDR3 spans 15 amino acids. Looked up from germline, CDR1 is SGHAT and CDR2 is FQNNGV. This chain's CDR3 is CASSPTGRSGETQYL. The CDR3 nucleotides read TGTGCCAGCAGCCCGACAGGGAGGTCGGGAGAGACCCAGTACCTC.

By sample share, this clonotype is medium-sized. The V gene is TRBV20-1, the J gene TRBJ2-7; D is unclear. Trimming left V 3 bases short and J 0 bases short, with 12 bases between. This CDR3 is built from 14 residues. CDR1 is DFQATT and CDR2 is SNEGSKA in the germline V gene (reference sequence). CDR3 in DNA: TGCAGTGCTAGTGGAAGTCCGGCCTCCTACGAGCAGTACTTC. Residues: CSASGSPASYEQYF.

As to this clonotype: A much larger clone is a single base away; this may be a read error. V is TRBV12-3 or TRBV12-4 and J is TRBJ2-2, with TRBD2 matching 10 bases. CDR3 length equals 17 residues. This CDR3 reads CANSLAFLAGEVGELFF. The DNA for the CDR3 is TGTGCCAACAGTTTAGCGTTTCTAGCGGGAGAGGTCGGGGAGCTGTTTTTT.

This clonotype is medium-sized within its sample. CDR3 DNA sequence: TGTGCCAGCAGCAAGTACCGGGACAGGGGAAGAGAGCAGTACTTC. Residues: CASSKYRDRGREQYF. This chain uses TRBV11-1 with TRBJ2-7; 10 nucleotides agree with TRBD1. Germline V lookup: CDR1 SGHAT, CDR2 FQDESV (reference sequence). The CDR3 sequence is 15 residues long. V gave up 5 bases and J gave up 7 bases; unmatched junction bases: 11.

The chain recombines TRBV29-1 with TRBJ2-3, with D possibly matching TRBD2 (5 bases). Trimming cost V 4 bases and J 2 bases, with 7 bases left between them. This CDR3 region has 12 residues. Germline CDR1 and CDR2: SQVTM and ANQGSEA. In nucleotides, the CDR3 is TGCAGCGTTGCGGGAAACACAGATACGCAGTATTTT. Its protein product is CSVAGNTDTQYF.

This clonotype was seen more than once but under ten times. The V gene is TRBV20-1, the J gene TRBJ2-3; D gene uncertain. The V end lost 4 bases, the J end lost 0 bases, and 14 bases lay between the germline ends. Germline V gives CDR1 DFQATT, CDR2 SNEGSKA (reference sequence). The CDR3 has 15 amino acids. DNA of the CDR3: TGCAGTGCTACCGCAGGTAGCCTAAGCACAGATACGCAGTATTTT. Translating it yields CSATAGSLSTDTQYF.

This chain joins TRBV11-3 and TRBJ2-1, with 10 bases that match TRBD1. Germline V CDR1 and CDR2: SGHNT, YENEEA. J was trimmed by 7 bases and V by 5 bases; bases with no gene match: 14. CDR3 length: 17 amino acids. The DNA of the CDR3 is TGTGCCAGCAGCCCCTGGGTCCGAGACAGGGGGCGTAATGAGCAGTTCTTC. This sequence encodes CASSPWVRDRGRNEQFF. The full variable domain, in which reference TRBV11-3 and TRBJ2-1 provide the parts outside the CDR3, is EAGVVQSPRYKIIEKKQPVAFWCNPISGHNTLYWYLQNLGQGPELLIRYENEEAVDDSQLPKDRFSAERLKGVDSTLKIQPAELGDSAVYLCASSPWVRDRGRNEQFFGPGTRLTVL.

Sample share makes this clonotype medium-sized. The chain has TRBV20-1 and TRBJ1-1, with D tentatively TRBD1 (5 bases). Germline loops: CDR1 DFQATT, CDR2 SNEGSKA (reference sequence). The CDR3 covers 15 residues. V gave up 1 base and J gave up 5 bases, with 17 bases separating them. In nucleotides, the CDR3 is TGCAGTGCTAGAGGGTACGCTATTCGGGGGACTGAAGCTTTCTTT. Its protein is CSARGYAIRGTEAFF.

This clonotype was seen more than once but under ten times. This rearrangement joins TRBV29-1 to TRBJ1-3; D is undetermined. The CDR3 runs to 12 residues. CDR1 and CDR2 (germline): SQVTM, ANQGSEA. V lost 5 bases, J lost 4 bases, and 9 bases lay in between. CDR3 bases: TGCAGCGTTAACCAGGAAGGAAACACCATATATTTT. Its translation: CSVNQEGNTIYF.

This clonotype showed up just a few times. This chain links TRBV24-1 with TRBJ2-1; D is unresolved. V lost 6 bases, J lost 8 bases, and 13 bases lay in between. CDR3 size: 13 residues. Germline CDR1 KGHDR, CDR2 SFDVKD. This chain's CDR3 is CATSYQGRDEQFF. The CDR3 region has the DNA TGTGCCACCAGTTATCAAGGAAGAGATGAGCAGTTCTTC.

With respect to this clonotype: This may be a read error, as it is one base from a much larger clone. This chain uses TRBV15 with TRBJ2-5, with D possibly being TRBD2 (6 bases). The CDR3 is 13 amino acids. Germline CDR1 and CDR2: LNHNV and YYDKDF (reference sequence). The germline V and J ends were trimmed by 5 bases and 8 bases, with 15 bases remaining between them. In nucleotides, the CDR3 is TGTGCCACCAGCTTGACTAGTTCTGATACCCAGTACTTC. Its protein is CATSLTSSDTQYF.

This clonotype qualifies as medium-sized. The chain carries TRBV19 and TRBJ1-2; D is undetermined. Trimming removed 0 bases at V and 5 bases at J, with 1 base between. Germline values: CDR1 LNHDA, CDR2 SQIVND (reference sequence). This CDR3 has 11 residues. This CDR3 is CASSIEYGYTF. In DNA form, the CDR3 reads TGTGCCAGTAGTATAGAGTATGGCTACACCTTC. The full variable domain, completed using reference TRBV19 and TRBJ1-2, is DGGITQSPKYLFRKEGQNVTLSCEQNLNHDAMYWYRQDPGQGLRLIYYSQIVNDFQKGDIAEGYSVSREKKESFPLTVTSAQKNPTAFYLCASSIEYGYTFGSGTRLTVV.

In this sample, this clonotype turned up a few times. The V gene is TRBV12-3 or TRBV12-4, the J gene TRBJ1-1, with TRBD1 as a possible D gene (5 bases). Trimming left V 6 bases short and J 4 bases short, with 18 bases between. The CDR3 runs 15 residues. The CDR3 region has the DNA TGTGCCAGCAGGCCCGGGGGGGTGGGAACCACTGAAGCTTTCTTT. This codes for CASRPGGVGTTEAFF.

In its sample, this clonotype ranks as medium-sized (0.01 to 0.1%). V and J are TRBV10-2 and TRBJ2-1; 8 bases are shared with TRBD2. CDR1 and CDR2 from the germline V gene are WSHSY and SAAADI. The junction had 5 bases not matched to a gene; V was cut back by 3 bases and J by 7 bases. This CDR3 is 14 amino acids long. CDR3 DNA: TGCGCCAGCAGTGATGTAGCGGGATTGAATGAGCAGTTCTTC. Its translation: CASSDVAGLNEQFF.

A note on this clonotype: This may stem from a read error, because a much larger clone lies one nucleotide away. This chain links TRBV12-3 or TRBV12-4 with TRBJ2-5; D is unresolved. This CDR3 has 14 amino acids. The CDR3 DNA is TGTACCAGCAGTTCCCGGACGAACCCGTGGACCCAGTACTTC. Its protein product is CTSSSRTNPWTQYF.

With respect to this clonotype: With a much larger clone just one base away, this may be a read error. This chain uses TRBV3-1 with TRBJ2-7, with D perhaps being TRBD1 or TRBD2 (6 bases each). There are 17 residues in the CDR3. The germline gives CDR1 LGHDT, CDR2 YNNKEL (reference sequence). The CDR3 protein is CASGQGWQRERGNEQYF. The CDR3 bases are TGTGCCAGCGGCCAAGGGTGGCAACGGGAGAGGGGGAACGAGCAGTACTTC.

Note on this clonotype: A single base separates this from a much larger clone, so it may be a read error. The chain uses TRBV11-2 and TRBJ2-7; perhaps TRBD1 as D (6 bases). CDR1 and CDR2 (germline): SGHAT, FQNNGV. The length of the CDR3 is 15 residues. The CDR3 spells CASSLSRDISYEQHF. The DNA for the CDR3 is TGTGCCAGCAGCCTCTCCCGGGACATCTCCTACGAGCAGCACTTC.

This clonotype is termed medium-sized. V usage is TRBV12-3 or TRBV12-4 and J usage is TRBJ1-1, with a tentative D call TRBD1 (6 bases). The V end lost 8 bases, the J end lost 0 bases, and 16 bases lay between the germline ends. This CDR3 spans 15 amino acids. The CDR3 loop is CASRGGADLNTEAFF. Written as DNA, the CDR3 is TGTGCCAGCCGCGGGGGCGCAGACCTGAACACTGAAGCTTTCTTT.

For this clonotype: A much larger clone differs from this one at a single base, so this may be a read error. The chain employs TRBV28 and TRBJ2-2; D gene uncertain. Looked up from germline, CDR1 is MDHEN and CDR2 is SYDVKM. This CDR3 contains 15 residues. CDR3: CANSFGGANTGELFF. In DNA form, the CDR3 reads TGTGCCAACAGTTTCGGTGGGGCGAACACCGGGGAGCTGTTTTTT.

In its sample, this clonotype ranks as medium-sized. The genes are TRBV15 and TRBJ2-1; D unclear. The CDR3 length is 14 residues. Between the trimmed V and J ends, which lost 0 bases and 2 bases, there was a span of 5 bases. Per the germline V gene, CDR1 is LNHNV and CDR2 is YYDKDF (reference sequence). As DNA, the CDR3 is TGTGCCACCAGCAGAGAGGGCCCCTACAATGAGCAGTTCTTC. Translated, it gives CATSREGPYNEQFF.

This clonotype was picked up many times. This chain uses TRBV6-2 or TRBV6-3 with TRBJ2-7; TRBD2 aligns across 7 bases. Germline lookup yields CDR1 MNHEY and CDR2 SVGEGT. The CDR3 is made up of 16 amino acids. Losses at the gene ends were 0 bases for V and 2 bases for J; bases not matched to a gene: 7. CDR3 residues: CASSYSWSAGPYEQYF. The DNA of the CDR3 is TGTGCCAGCAGTTACTCGTGGTCAGCGGGGCCCTACGAGCAGTACTTC.

The chain combines TRBV18 with TRBJ2-2; weak D call: TRBD2 (6 bases). The CDR3 has 19 amino acids. The germline V gene has CDR1 KGHSH and CDR2 LQKENI. V shed 3 bases and J shed 0 bases, with 20 bases lying between them. The CDR3 is CASSPPGGAGLSNTGELFF. For the CDR3, the DNA is TGTGCCAGCTCACCGCCGGGCGGGGCGGGGCTATCGAACACCGGGGAGCTGTTTTTT.

This clonotype ranks as medium-sized. The chain joins TRBV10-2 to TRBJ2-2, with D hard to call. The CDR3 runs 15 residues. The V gene lost 2 bases and the J gene lost 6 bases, with 13 bases spanning the gap. The germline V gene has CDR1 WSHSY and CDR2 SAAADI. CDR3 in DNA: TGCGCCAGCAGTGAGCTGGGGAATGGTCCCGGGGAGCTGTTTTTT. Its protein product is CASSELGNGPGELFF.

This clonotype was counted between two and nine times. V and J are TRBV30 and TRBJ2-1; no firm D call. V was cut by 2 bases and J by 7 bases, with 15 bases left in between. Germline CDR1 and CDR2: GTSNPN and SVGIG (reference sequence). The CDR3 extends over 14 amino acids. This chain's CDR3 is CAWSTGLWGNEQFF. The CDR3 nucleotides read TGTGCCTGGAGTACTGGGCTATGGGGTAATGAGCAGTTCTTC.

V is TRBV2 and J is TRBJ2-7, with 7 bases identical to TRBD1. V lost 7 bases, J lost 3 bases, and 9 bases stayed unmatched. Germline V gene sequence: CDR1 SNHLY, CDR2 FYNNEI. The CDR3 is made up of 14 amino acids. The CDR3 region has the DNA TGTGCCAGCAAAGGGCAGGGGGTGTTCTACGAGCAGTACTTC. Encoded protein: CASKGQGVFYEQYF.

Within the sample, this clonotype is medium-sized (0.01 to 0.1%). This chain uses TRBV20-1 with TRBJ2-7, with D unclear. Germline loops: CDR1 DFQATT, CDR2 SNEGSKA (reference sequence). The CDR3 extends over 13 amino acids. CDR3 region: CRGVFWFQYEQYF. The CDR3 DNA sequence: TGCAGAGGTGTTTTTTGGTTTCAGTACGAGCAGTACTTC.

This clonotype came up many times. The V gene is TRBV7-9, the J gene TRBJ1-1, with a possible D match to TRBD1 (5 bases). This CDR3 comprises 14 residues. CDR1 is SEHNR, CDR2 FQNEAQ, per germline (reference sequence). Between the trimmed V and J ends, which lost 7 bases and 0 bases, there was a span of 12 bases. The CDR3 DNA follows: TGTGCCAGCACCTGGGGCCAACTGAACACTGAAGCTTTCTTT. This codes for CASTWGQLNTEAFF.

Judged by abundance, this clonotype is medium-sized (0.01 to 0.1%). CDR3 sequence (DNA): TGCAGCGTTGAAATCGGGGGAGGGAAACTGTTTTTT. It specifies CSVEIGGGKLFF. This chain connects TRBV29-1 to TRBJ1-4; tentatively, D is TRBD1 (5 bases). The germline V gene encodes CDR1 SQVTM and CDR2 ANQGSEA. V lost 2 bases to trimming and J lost 11 bases, with 12 bases between them. The CDR3 is made up of 12 amino acids. The variable domain in full, completed from reference TRBV29-1 and TRBJ1-4, reads SAVISQKPSRDICQRGTSLTIQCQVDSQVTMMFWYRQQPGQSLTLIATANQGSEATYESGFVIDKFPISRPNLTFSTLTVSNMSPEDSSIYLCSVEIGGGKLFFGSGTQLSVL.

The table lists this clonotype with a few counts. The chain carries TRBV5-6 and TRBJ1-6; D gene ambiguous. Germline loops: CDR1 SGHDT, CDR2 YYEEEE. This CDR3 comprises 15 residues. The V gene lost 1 base and the J gene lost 8 bases, with 13 bases spanning the gap. CDR3 sequence: CASSLRWGIDSPLHF. The CDR3 nucleotides read TGTGCCAGCAGCTTGAGGTGGGGTATAGATTCACCCCTCCACTTT.

This clonotype was counted between two and nine times. Sequence at one end of the junction differs from germline and may be a read error. V usage is TRBV7-7 and J usage is TRBJ1-2; TRBD1 matches at 7 bases. From germline, CDR1 is SSHAT and CDR2 FNYEAQ (reference sequence). The CDR3 spans 14 residues. DNA for the CDR3: TGTGCTAGCAGCCTAGGAGGGACAGACTATGGCTACACCTTC. Its translation: CASSLGGTDYGYTF. The full variable domain, completed using reference TRBV7-7 and TRBJ1-2, is GAGVSQSPRYKVTKRGQDVTLRCDPISSHATLYWYQQALGQGPEFLTYFNYEAQPDKSGLPSDRFSAERPEGSISTLTIQRTEQRDSAMYRCASSLGGTDYGYTFGSGTRLTVV.

For this clonotype: The junction does not match germline at one end; this may be a read error. The chain carries TRBV5-1 and TRBJ2-7; D remains unclear. The length of the CDR3 is 15 residues. Germline-derived CDR1 and CDR2 are SGHRS and YFSETQ. Written as DNA, the CDR3 is TGCGCCAGCATCTTGGGCGGCGCCCTGCCCTACGAGCAGTACTTC. Translation: CASILGGALPYEQYF.